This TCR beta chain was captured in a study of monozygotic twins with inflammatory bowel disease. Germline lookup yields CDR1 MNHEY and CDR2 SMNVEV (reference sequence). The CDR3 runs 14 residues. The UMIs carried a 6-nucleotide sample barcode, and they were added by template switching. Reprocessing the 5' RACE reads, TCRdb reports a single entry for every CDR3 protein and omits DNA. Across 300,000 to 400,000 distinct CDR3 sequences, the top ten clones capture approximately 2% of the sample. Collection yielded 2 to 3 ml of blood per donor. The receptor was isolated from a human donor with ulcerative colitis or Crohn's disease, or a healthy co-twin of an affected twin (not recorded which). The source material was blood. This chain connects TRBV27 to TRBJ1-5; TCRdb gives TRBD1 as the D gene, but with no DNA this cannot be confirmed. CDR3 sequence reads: CASKVDSGNQPQHF.